Following are 31 T cell receptor beta chains from one sample sequenced in a study of cytomegalovirus exposure and HLA in healthy donors. Both 60 Vbeta primers and 13 Jbeta primers went into the PCR. Measured with immunoSEQ multiplex PCR; TCRdb has only the in-frame clones, and not every one. The data hold over 150,000 clones, with roughly 80% observed a single time. Material: PBMCs. The source is a woman in her thirties or forties in good health and CMV-seronegative.

V usage is TRBV5-1 and J usage is TRBJ2-2; 10 bases are a match to TRBD2. The trim removed 1 base at V and 2 bases at J, leaving 2 bases unmatched. The length of the CDR3 is 16 residues. Germline values: CDR1 SGHRS, CDR2 YFSETQ. CDR3 residues: CASSLRTSGNTGELFF. The CDR3, as DNA: TGCGCCAGCAGCTTGAGGACTAGCGGTAACACCGGGGAGCTGTTTTTT.

This chain joins TRBV7-6 and TRBJ2-2; D remains ambiguous. CDR1 SGHVS and CDR2 FNYEAQ come from the germline V gene. The CDR3 length is 15 residues. V was clipped by 1 base and J by 5 bases, with 11 bases between them. The chain's CDR3 is CASSLEAELTGELFF. The CDR3 DNA follows: TGTGCCAGCAGCTTAGAGGCGGAACTTACCGGGGAGCTGTTTTTT. Full variable domain (rest looked up from reference TRBV7-6 and TRBJ2-2): GAGVSQSPRYKVTKRGQDVALRCDPISGHVSLYWYRQALGQGPEFLTYFNYEAQQDKSGLPNDRFSAERPEGSISTLTIQRTEQRDSAMYRCASSLEAELTGELFFGEGSRLTVL.

The chain uses TRBV28 and TRBJ1-4, with 10 bases identical to TRBD1. V lost 7 bases to trimming and J lost 10 bases; unmatched junction nucleotides: 9. Germline V lookup: CDR1 MDHEN, CDR2 SYDVKM. CDR3 size: 14 residues. This chain's CDR3 is CASTPGTGARKLFF. The DNA of the CDR3 is TGTGCCAGCACCCCAGGGACAGGGGCCCGAAAACTGTTTTTT. The full variable domain, with the rest looked up from reference TRBV28 and TRBJ1-4, is DVKVTQSSRYLVKRTGEKVFLECVQDMDHENMFWYRQDPGLGLRLIYFSYDVKMKEKGDIPEGYSVSREKKERFSLILESASTNQTSMYLCASTPGTGARKLFFGSGTQLSVL.

The chain carries TRBV6-5 and TRBJ1-1; no clear D. The CDR3 runs to 13 residues. Germline loops: CDR1 MNHEY, CDR2 SVGAGI. Trimming shortened V by 8 bases and J by 4 bases, and 14 bases separated the two germline ends. The CDR3 spells CASQRGFGTEAFF. The CDR3 nucleotides read TGTGCCAGCCAGAGAGGGTTCGGCACTGAAGCTTTCTTT.

This clone has just a few counts. This chain joins TRBV5-1 and TRBJ2-2, with 10 bases aligning to TRBD1. CDR1 is SGHRS and CDR2 is YFSETQ in the germline V gene. Trimming removed 4 bases from V and 0 bases from J; junction bases left unmatched: 3. The CDR3 extends over 16 amino acids. The CDR3 sequence is CASSPGTGANTGELFF. The CDR3 nucleotides read TGCGCCAGCAGCCCGGGGACAGGGGCGAACACCGGGGAGCTGTTTTTT.

The genes are TRBV19 and TRBJ1-1, with unresolved D. Germline V CDR1 and CDR2: LNHDA, SQIVND (reference sequence). This CDR3 region has 12 residues. With 6 bases removed from V and 3 bases from J, the gap between germline ends came to 8 bases. The CDR3 loop reads CASRSGYTEAFF. CDR3 bases: TGTGCCAGTAGATCGGGGTACACTGAAGCTTTCTTT.

The chain has TRBV19 and TRBJ1-6, with D possibly being TRBD1 (6 bases). V lost 5 bases, J lost 5 bases, and 10 bases lay in between. The V gene's germline CDR1 is LNHDA and CDR2 SQIVND (reference sequence). The length of the CDR3 is 14 residues. This chain's CDR3 is CASSADRNNSPLHF. The CDR3 nucleotides are TGTGCCAGTAGTGCCGACAGGAATAATTCACCCCTCCACTTT.

The chain carries TRBV28 and TRBJ2-1; 10 bases are a match to TRBD2. The CDR3 covers 14 residues. V lost 5 bases to trimming and J lost 4 bases; unmatched junction nucleotides: 2. In germline, CDR1 is MDHEN, CDR2 SYDVKM. Here the CDR3 reads CASSLAGEYNEQFF. The CDR3 bases are TGTGCCAGCAGTCTAGCGGGGGAGTACAATGAGCAGTTCTTC.

The V gene is TRBV6-5, the J gene TRBJ2-5; possibly TRBD1 for D (5 bases). The J call is doubtful: the DNA matches TRBJ2-7 better. There are 14 residues in the CDR3. Germline CDR1 and CDR2: MNHEY and SVGAGI. The CDR3 region is CASIAGWGSYEQYF. CDR3 coding DNA: TGTGCCAGCATCGCAGGGTGGGGCTCCTACGAGCAGTACTTC.

The chain employs TRBV19 and TRBJ1-5; D is ambiguous. Between the trimmed V and J ends, which lost 0 bases and 4 bases, there was a span of 7 bases. Germline-derived CDR1 and CDR2 are LNHDA and SQIVND (reference sequence). The CDR3 loop spans 14 amino acids. The CDR3 here is CASSIERPNQPQHF. The CDR3 nucleotides read TGTGCCAGTAGTATAGAGCGGCCGAATCAGCCCCAGCATTTT.

Only a few counts were recorded for this clone. The V and J genes are TRBV6-5 and TRBJ2-5; 7 bases agree with TRBD2. The J call is uncertain, as TRBJ2-7 better fits the DNA end. The germline gives CDR1 MNHEY, CDR2 SVGAGI. This CDR3 has 13 amino acids. The CDR3 DNA follows: TGTGCCAGCAGGAGGGCGGGAGCCTACGAGCAGTACTTC. Residues: CASRRAGAYEQYF.

This clone has a handful of counts. The rearrangement uses TRBV5-6 and TRBJ2-2; the match to TRBD1 covers 7 bases. Germline-derived CDR1 and CDR2 are SGHDT and YYEEEE. The V gene end was trimmed by 4 bases and the J gene end by 5 bases; junction bases not matched to a gene: 14. This CDR3 comprises 17 residues. The CDR3 DNA sequence: TGTGCCAGCAGCACCAACAGGGGACCGCCGGCTACCGGGGAGCTGTTTTTT. Its translation: CASSTNRGPPATGELFF.

This clone was seen only a few times. This chain joins TRBV10-3 and TRBJ1-1; no reliable D call. The CDR3 has 13 amino acids. Germline-derived CDR1 and CDR2 are ENHRY and SYGVKD. Trimming stripped 4 bases from V and 0 bases from J, with 6 bases between. CDR3 loop: CAISAVMNTEAFF. As DNA, the CDR3 is TGTGCCATCAGTGCTGTTATGAACACTGAAGCTTTCTTT.

Here the CDR3 reads CASSPRGGLNTEAFF. DNA for the CDR3: TGTGCCAGCAGCCCCCGGGGGGGCCTGAACACTGAAGCTTTCTTT. The chain joins TRBV13 to TRBJ1-1; possible D gene TRBD1, 6 bases. CDR3 length equals 15 residues. Looked up from germline, CDR1 is PRHDT and CDR2 is FYEKMQ (reference sequence). The V gene lost 5 bases and the J gene lost 0 bases, with 13 bases spanning the gap.

The chain combines TRBV5-1 with TRBJ1-1; no clear D gene. The CDR3 totals 13 residues. CDR1 SGHRS and CDR2 YFSETQ come from the germline V gene. With 4 bases removed from V and 3 bases from J, the gap between germline ends came to 10 bases. This CDR3 is CASSGREYTEAFF. The CDR3 DNA follows: TGCGCCAGCAGCGGGAGGGAGTACACTGAAGCTTTCTTT. The entire variable domain, with the rest obtained from reference TRBV5-1 and TRBJ1-1, is as follows: KAGVTQTPRYLIKTRGQQVTLSCSPISGHRSVSWYQQTPGQGLQFLFEYFSETQRNKGNFPGRFSGRQFSNSRSEMNVSTLELGDSALYLCASSGREYTEAFFGQGTRLTVV.

This clone was counted only a few times. V gene TRBV10-3 combines with J gene TRBJ1-1, with TRBD1 matching 8 bases. The CDR3 spans 13 residues. V trimming: 6 bases; J trimming: 3 bases; junction bases outside the gene matches: 3. Looked up from germline, CDR1 is ENHRY and CDR2 is SYGVKD. The CDR3 nucleotides read TGTGCCATCAGGACACAGGGGGACACTGAAGCTTTCTTT. Translated: CAIRTQGDTEAFF.

The chain recombines TRBV30 with TRBJ1-2; TRBD1 matches 7 bases. Unmatched junction bases numbered 11, after V lost 3 bases and J lost 1 base. The CDR3 runs to 16 residues. Germline V lookup: CDR1 GTSNPN, CDR2 SVGIG (reference sequence). CDR3 nucleotides: TGTGCCTGGAGACGTTCGGACAGGAACAGTAACTATGGCTACACCTTC. Residues: CAWRRSDRNSNYGYTF.

The chain has TRBV10-1 and TRBJ2-3; TRBD2 matches at 8 bases. Germline assignment: CDR1 WNHNN and CDR2 SYGVQD (reference sequence). The CDR3 contains 18 residues. With 8 bases clipped from V and 0 bases from J, the junction kept 16 bases outside the gene matches. The CDR3 DNA reads as TGCGCCAGCCCGTATCAGAGTGGGTCGGGGGGGAGCACAGATACGCAGTATTTT. This sequence encodes CASPYQSGSGGSTDTQYF.

The gene calls are TRBV5-1 and TRBJ2-7, with 8 bases that match TRBD1. The germline gives CDR1 SGHRS, CDR2 YFSETQ. The CDR3 runs 15 residues. The V and J ends lost 4 bases and 0 bases, in that order; junction bases with no gene match: 6. CDR3 nucleotides: TGCGCCAGCAGCCTGACAGGGGTTCTCTCCTACGAGCAGTACTTC. Amino acids: CASSLTGVLSYEQYF.

The rearrangement joins TRBV5-1 to TRBJ2-2; 7 bases match TRBD2. The V gene end was trimmed by 3 bases and the J gene end by 6 bases; junction bases not matched to a gene: 11. The CDR3 consists of 16 residues. Germline V gene lookup returns CDR1 SGHRS and CDR2 YFSETQ. The CDR3 loop reads CASSSGRGRGAGELFF. The CDR3 DNA follows: TGCGCCAGCAGCTCGGGAAGAGGGAGGGGCGCCGGGGAGCTGTTTTTT.

This rearrangement joins TRBV6-4 to TRBJ2-3; D possibly corresponds to TRBD2 (6 bases). This CDR3 is built from 15 residues. CDR1 and CDR2 (germline): MRHNA, SNTAGT. With 10 bases removed from V and 2 bases from J, the gap between germline ends came to 19 bases. CDR3 in amino acids: CATLVGGGSTDTQYF. The CDR3 DNA sequence: TGTGCCACTTTGGTGGGGGGTGGATCCACAGATACGCAGTATTTT.

This clone has a single count. The CDR3 does not close with the conserved phenylalanine or tryptophan, likely indicating a read error. The chain links TRBV5-1 to TRBJ1-1, with 12 bases fitting TRBD1. V shed 5 bases and J 5 bases; nucleotides not matched to a gene: 1. CDR1 is SGHRS, CDR2 YFSETQ, per germline. CDR3 length equals 13 residues. The CDR3 is CASRGQGATEAFV. The CDR3 DNA is TGCGCCAGCAGGGGACAGGGGGCGACTGAAGCTTTCGTT.

The chain links TRBV10-2 to TRBJ1-5; D is unresolved. V was trimmed by 2 bases and J by 5 bases, leaving 10 bases between them. This CDR3 region has 14 residues. Germline CDR1 WSHSY, CDR2 SAAADI. This chain's CDR3 is CASSENGEDQPQHF. CDR3 in DNA: TGCGCCAGCAGTGAGAACGGGGAAGATCAGCCCCAGCATTTT.

This chain connects TRBV29-1 to TRBJ2-1; D might be TRBD2 (5 bases). The CDR3 contains 13 residues. V was clipped by 2 bases and J by 3 bases, with 8 bases between them. CDR1 and CDR2 (germline): SQVTM, ANQGSEA. The CDR3 sequence: CSVEPRGYNEQFF. In nucleotides, the CDR3 is TGCAGCGTTGAACCACGGGGCTACAATGAGCAGTTCTTC.

The chain combines TRBV5-1 with TRBJ2-3; D not resolved. V lost 4 bases to trimming and J lost 3 bases, with 12 bases between them. CDR1 SGHRS and CDR2 YFSETQ come from the germline V gene. The CDR3 runs 14 residues. CDR3 sequence (DNA): TGCGCCAGCAGCCTCTCCCTCTTGACAGATACGCAGTATTTT. Its protein is CASSLSLLTDTQYF.

The chain employs TRBV7-9 and TRBJ2-7, with 8 bases identical to TRBD1. The V and J ends lost 5 bases and 4 bases, in that order; junction bases with no gene match: 10. Germline values: CDR1 SEHNR, CDR2 FQNEAQ (reference sequence). CDR3 length: 15 residues. This CDR3 is CASSGRTGREYEQYF. The CDR3 DNA reads TGTGCCAGCAGCGGGAGGACAGGGCGAGAGTACGAGCAGTACTTC.

The chain combines TRBV5-4 with TRBJ2-1, with 7 positions matching TRBD1. CDR1 is SGHNT, CDR2 YYREEE, per germline (reference sequence). V gave up 0 bases and J gave up 9 bases; unmatched junction bases: 3. The CDR3 spans 13 residues. The CDR3 nucleotides are TGTGCCAGCAGCTTGGGACAGGGCAGTGAGCAGTTCTTC. The encoded protein is CASSLGQGSEQFF.

V gene TRBV5-6 combines with J gene TRBJ1-2; 7 nucleotides match TRBD1. CDR3 length: 17 residues. V gave up 7 bases and J gave up 6 bases; unmatched junction bases: 21. Germline lookup yields CDR1 SGHDT and CDR2 YYEEEE. The CDR3 DNA sequence: TGTGCCAGCTTTTATCTCCGGGACAGATTCCGTCAGAATGGCTACACCTTC. This encodes CASFYLRDRFRQNGYTF.

The rearrangement joins TRBV29-1 to TRBJ2-3; D gene ambiguous. Trimming pared 3 bases from V and 3 bases from J, leaving 19 bases between. This CDR3 region has 16 residues. Germline V lookup: CDR1 SQVTM, CDR2 ANQGSEA. The CDR3 region has the DNA TGCAGCGTTGACTCGGCCAACCCCCGAGGAACAGATACGCAGTATTTT. As protein: CSVDSANPRGTDTQYF.

V usage is TRBV25-1 and J usage is TRBJ2-7, with TRBD1 matching 7 bases. This CDR3 is built from 14 residues. Germline values: CDR1 MGHDK, CDR2 SYGVNS. The V and J ends lost 0 bases and 3 bases, in that order; junction bases with no gene match: 2. CDR3 sequence reads: CASSEYGQVYEQYF. The CDR3 DNA reads TGTGCCAGCAGTGAATACGGACAGGTCTACGAGCAGTACTTC.

The chain employs TRBV7-9 and TRBJ2-7; D possibly corresponds to TRBD1 (6 bases). Trimming removed 7 bases at V and 4 bases at J, with 14 bases between. Germline V gene data show CDR1 as SEHNR and CDR2 as FQNEAQ (reference sequence). The CDR3 covers 13 residues. CDR3 sequence (DNA): TGTGCCAGCACCCGGGACACTCTTTACGAGCAGTACTTC. The encoded protein is CASTRDTLYEQYF.